This T cell receptor beta chain appears in the sequencing data of a study of T cells in Graves' hyperthyroidism and ophthalmopathy. Germline lookup yields CDR1 SEHNR and CDR2 FQNEAQ (reference sequence). The length of the CDR3 is 15 residues. J lost 8 bases, V lost 5 bases, and 7 bases had no gene match. Regions amplified from RNA transcripts were the TCR beta CDR3 regions. A first-round RT-PCR of the TCR CDR3 used the HTBI primer set. TCRdb recomputed calls from the multiplex PCR reads with MiXCR, one row per CDR3 protein. This sample has 700,000 or so distinct CDR3 sequences, with about a sixth found just once.

Material: blood. The source of this sequence is a man aged 18 to 30 with Graves' hyperthyroidism. This chain joins TRBV7-9 and TRBJ2-1, with TRBD2 identical over 12 bases. The CDR3 DNA is TGTGCCAGCAGCCGTGGGACTAGCGGGCCTTATGAGCAGTTCTTC. Translation: CASSRGTSGPYEQFF.